The 22 T cell receptor beta chains below were found in one sample sequenced in a study of T-cell memory formation after mild COVID-19. In TCRdb, the 5' RACE reads were re-called with MiXCR into one record per CDR3 protein. The data contain roughly 110,000 distinct CDR3 sequences, roughly 12% of them singletons. The material sequenced was PBMCs or a T cell subset sorted from them (not recorded which). These receptors were collected from an adult woman who had mild COVID-19 (a few samples of this study predate the infection). Cell type and time point are not known.

The genes are TRBV4-3 and TRBJ2-1; D is possibly TRBD1 (6 bases). The CDR3 loop spans 15 amino acids. Trimming took 4 bases from V and 3 from J, leaving 13 bases between them. Per the germline V gene, CDR1 is LGHNA and CDR2 is YSLEER. The CDR3 nucleotides read TGCGCCAGCAGCCCAGGGGTATCCAGCTACAATGAGCAGTTCTTC. Its protein product is CASSPGVSSYNEQFF.

This clonotype was recorded at least ten times. The V gene is TRBV6-5, the J gene TRBJ2-7, with D unclear. V lost 2 bases, J lost 3 bases, and 11 bases lay in between. This CDR3 contains 14 residues. The V gene's germline CDR1 is MNHEY and CDR2 SVGAGI. The CDR3: CASSYGSFGYEQYF. CDR3 bases: TGTGCCAGCAGTTACGGTAGTTTCGGCTACGAGCAGTACTTC.

The chain joins TRBV11-2 to TRBJ1-1; D may be TRBD1 (5 bases). The ends were cut back, 3 bases at V and 1 base at J, with 12 bases in the middle. Germline V gene sequence: CDR1 SGHAT, CDR2 FQNNGV. The CDR3 runs to 15 residues. The CDR3 DNA is TGTGCCAGCAGCTTTGGGGCCAGGGCGAACACTGAAGCTTTCTTT. The encoded protein is CASSFGARANTEAFF.

The sample holds a few counts of this clonotype. In DNA form, the CDR3 reads TGTGCCAGCAGCTTAGGGGCGCCAGGACAGCCCCAGCATTTT. Its translation is CASSLGAPGQPQHF. This chain joins TRBV7-8 and TRBJ1-5; D uncertain. CDR1 is SGHVS, CDR2 FQNEAQ, per germline. V was cut by 1 base and J by 7 bases, with 11 bases left in between. The CDR3 contains 14 residues. Full variable domain (outside the CDR3, taken from reference TRBV7-8 and TRBJ1-5): GAGVSQSPRYKVAKRGQDVALRCDPISGHVSLFWYQQALGQGPEFLTYFQNEAQLDKSGLPSDRFFAERPEGSVSTLKIQRTQQEDSAVYLCASSLGAPGQPQHFGDGTRLSIL.

In this sample, this clonotype turned up a few times. This sequence joins TRBV7-2 and TRBJ2-7, with 10 bases that match TRBD1. This CDR3 spans 15 amino acids. The germline V gene encodes CDR1 SGHTA and CDR2 FQGNSA. V shed 5 bases, J shed 5 bases, and the junction held 9 bases outside the gene matches. The CDR3 DNA sequence: TGTGCCAGCAGCCCCAACCCGGGACAGGGGAACGAGCAGTACTTC. It encodes CASSPNPGQGNEQYF.

This clonotype has just a few counts. The CDR3 bases are TGTGCCACCAGCGAGGGACTGAGGATGGATGAGCAGTTCTTC. Its translation is CATSEGLRMDEQFF. The chain recombines TRBV15 with TRBJ2-1; maybe TRBD2 (6 bases). The CDR3 runs 14 residues. The germline gives CDR1 LNHNV, CDR2 YYDKDF (reference sequence). The V end lost 5 bases, the J end lost 8 bases, and 16 bases lay between the germline ends.

This clonotype was counted many times. V and J are TRBV6-6 and TRBJ2-7; unclear D gene. The CDR3 is 11 residues long. The germline V gene encodes CDR1 MNHNY and CDR2 SVGAGI (reference sequence). The ends were cut back, 4 bases at V and 3 bases at J, with 4 bases in the middle. CDR3 region: CASSSNYEQYF. CDR3 sequence (DNA): TGTGCCAGCAGTTCGAACTACGAGCAGTACTTC.

This clonotype has a handful of counts. V usage is TRBV7-6 and J usage is TRBJ1-5; no reliable D call. Germline-derived CDR1 and CDR2 are SGHVS and FNYEAQ. There are 14 residues in the CDR3. V lost 0 bases to trimming and J lost 7 bases, with 10 bases between them. The CDR3 DNA reads TGTGCCAGCAGCTTAGCGGCAGGCGGCCAGCCCCAGCATTTT. As protein: CASSLAAGGQPQHF.

This clonotype was counted many times. J is TRBJ2-2 and V is TRBV6-6, with D possibly matching TRBD1 (6 bases). The CDR3 length is 20 residues. Trimming pared 0 bases from V and 0 bases from J, leaving 20 bases between. The germline CDR1 and CDR2 sequences are MNHNY and SVGAGI (reference sequence). CDR3: CASSYSPVAGDPSNTGELFF. CDR3 nucleotides: TGTGCCAGCAGTTACTCACCCGTGGCAGGGGATCCGTCGAACACCGGGGAGCTGTTTTTT.

This clonotype was counted many times. V is TRBV7-9 and J is TRBJ2-3, with TRBD2 identical over 7 bases. Per germline, CDR1 SEHNR and CDR2 FQNEAQ (reference sequence). The CDR3 covers 13 residues. The CDR3 DNA sequence: TGTGCGATCAAGCGGGGAATGCCAGATACGCAGTATTTT. Its protein product is CAIKRGMPDTQYF.

This clonotype was counted many times. The J gene is TRBJ2-5, the V gene TRBV7-9; TRBD2 might be the D (6 bases). V dropped 3 bases and J dropped 3 bases, with 14 bases sitting between them. Germline V lookup: CDR1 SEHNR, CDR2 FQNEAQ (reference sequence). The CDR3 extends over 15 amino acids. CDR3 sequence reads: CASSFPTSGEETQYF. The CDR3 DNA sequence: TGTGCCAGCAGCTTCCCGACCTCGGGGGAAGAGACCCAGTACTTC. The whole variable domain, filled in from reference TRBV7-9 and TRBJ2-5, reads DTGVSQNPRHKITKRGQNVTFRCDPISEHNRLYWYRQTLGQGPEFLTYFQNEAQLEKSRLLSDRFSAERPKGSFSTLEIQRTEQGDSAMYLCASSFPTSGEETQYFGPGTRLLVL.

This chain uses TRBV12-3 or TRBV12-4 with TRBJ1-3; D gene unclear. The CDR3 consists of 15 residues. V dropped 1 base and J dropped 0 bases, with 7 bases sitting between them. The CDR3 region has the DNA TGTGCCAGCAGTTTAGACAGCTTCTCTGGAAACACCATATATTTT. As protein: CASSLDSFSGNTIYF.

This chain connects TRBV19 to TRBJ2-7, with D possibly TRBD1 on 6 matching bases. Germline lookup yields CDR1 LNHDA and CDR2 SQIVND (reference sequence). V was trimmed by 6 bases and J by 4 bases, leaving 13 bases between them. This CDR3 spans 13 amino acids. CDR3 in DNA: TGTGCCAGTAGCGCAGGGGTGGGGTACGAGCAGTACTTC. Its protein is CASSAGVGYEQYF.

This clonotype was counted a few times. The genes are TRBV7-3 and TRBJ1-1, with a weak D call TRBD1 (5 bases). Trimming shortened V by 3 bases and J by 6 bases, and 14 bases separated the two germline ends. Germline V CDR1 and CDR2: SGHTA, FQGTGA. The CDR3 covers 14 residues. The CDR3 DNA reads TGTGCCAGCAGCTTGGGAGGGGAAGGGGCTGAAGCTTTCTTT. Translating it yields CASSLGGEGAEAFF.

This clonotype occurred a few times. The chain couples TRBV12-3 or TRBV12-4 to TRBJ2-1, with 8 bases aligning to TRBD1. Losses at the gene ends were 7 bases for V and 9 bases for J; bases not matched to a gene: 17. The CDR3 runs 16 residues. CDR3 DNA: TGTGCCAGCACTTTCCCCGGCAGGGGGCGTTTCAGTGAGCAGTTCTTC. Translating it yields CASTFPGRGRFSEQFF.

The chain combines TRBV6-1 with TRBJ2-7; 8 nucleotides agree with TRBD2. The CDR3 is 14 amino acids. Germline CDR1 reads MNHNS; CDR2 reads SASEGT. With V trimmed by 7 bases and J by 0 bases, 5 bases remained unmatched. The CDR3 bases are TGTGCCAGCAATTTAGCGGGGACCTCCTACGAGCAGTACTTC. It is translated as CASNLAGTSYEQYF.

A few counts support this clonotype. This chain joins TRBV7-9 and TRBJ2-7; 8 positions match TRBD2. V lost 7 bases and J lost 6; bases outside the gene matches: 17. The CDR3 consists of 16 residues. Germline V gene lookup returns CDR1 SEHNR and CDR2 FQNEAQ (reference sequence). CDR3 in DNA: TGTGCCAGCACCACACCCCAACCCGGGGGGGATCGCGAGCAGTACTTC. Its translation is CASTTPQPGGDREQYF.

This clonotype has just a few counts. This rearrangement joins TRBV29-1 to TRBJ2-1; 11 bases align to TRBD2. Per the germline V gene, CDR1 is SQVTM and CDR2 is ANQGSEA. This CDR3 contains 14 residues. The V gene end was trimmed by 0 bases and the J gene end by 9 bases; junction bases not matched to a gene: 4. The CDR3: CSVEDLAGGIEQFF. The DNA of the CDR3 is TGCAGCGTTGAAGACCTAGCGGGGGGTATTGAGCAGTTCTTC.

The chain couples TRBV27 to TRBJ1-5; 9 bases match TRBD1. CDR1 is MNHEY, CDR2 SMNVEV, per germline (reference sequence). Germline trimming cut 4 bases from V and 5 bases from J; bases unmatched to any gene: 3. This CDR3 is 14 amino acids long. The DNA for the CDR3 is TGTGCCAGCAGTTCCGGACAGGGGTATCAGCCCCAGCATTTT. Translation: CASSSGQGYQPQHF.

This clonotype was picked up a small number of times. The CDR3 region has the DNA TGCAGTGCTATTTCCGGAGGGGGAACCGGGGAGCTGTTTTTT. Residues: CSAISGGGTGELFF. The gene calls are TRBV20-1 and TRBJ2-2; either TRBD1 or TRBD2 may fit D (6 bases each). The germline V gene has CDR1 DFQATT and CDR2 SNEGSKA (reference sequence). V lost 4 bases and J 5 bases, leaving 14 bases between the germline ends. The CDR3 is 14 amino acids.

J is TRBJ2-3 and V is TRBV6-2 or TRBV6-3, with a weak D call TRBD1 (6 bases). The germline V gene encodes CDR1 MNHEY and CDR2 SVGEGT. Trimming took off 0 bases at V and 0 bases at J, with 10 bases between the two ends. The CDR3 contains 16 residues. CDR3 sequence reads: CASSYSLGASTDTQYF. Here the CDR3 DNA reads TGTGCCAGCAGTTACTCGTTGGGGGCAAGCACAGATACGCAGTATTTT.

This clonotype was detected a few times. V gene TRBV20-1 combines with J gene TRBJ2-5; 8 bases align to TRBD2. CDR1 DFQATT and CDR2 SNEGSKA come from the germline V gene (reference sequence). V gave up 2 bases and J gave up 5 bases; unmatched junction bases: 10. The CDR3 has 15 amino acids. In DNA, the CDR3 is TGCAGTGCTAGAAAATACCGGGAGGGCCAGGAGACCCAGTACTTC. Translated, it gives CSARKYREGQETQYF.